Shown below are 2 T cell receptor beta chains from a single sample sequenced in a study of blood T cell repertoires in COVID-19. Generated by immunoSEQ multiplex PCR, the TCRdb table keeps only in-frame clones and is missing some. In the table there are more than 300,000 clones, over 75% of which are singletons. Sequencing was carried out using peripheral blood. The receptors stem from a woman aged 25 to 39 with COVID-19, enrolled during active disease.

The chain is built from TRBV7-2 and TRBJ1-2; 9 bases fit TRBD1. The CDR3 loop spans 14 amino acids. V shed 5 bases and J 4 bases; nucleotides not matched to a gene: 5. Germline V CDR1 and CDR2: SGHTA, FQGNSA. CDR3 in amino acids: CASSGTGTTYGYTF. The CDR3 coding sequence is TGTGCCAGCAGCGGGACAGGGACTACCTATGGCTACACCTTC.

This chain joins TRBV28 and TRBJ2-3; the match to TRBD1 covers 7 bases. The CDR3 is 13 residues long. Looked up from germline, CDR1 is MDHEN and CDR2 is SYDVKM. With 6 bases clipped from V and 6 bases from J, the junction kept 6 bases outside the gene matches. CDR3 coding DNA: TGTGCCAGCAGGAGACAGGGTGGGGATACGCAGTATTTT. Its protein product is CASRRQGGDTQYF.